Listed here is a single T cell receptor (beta chain). Its matching antigen is unknown. TCRdb processed the 5' RACE reads anew with MiXCR; each CDR3 protein has one entry. The sample lists roughly 300,000 distinct CDR3 sequences, 15% to 20% seen once, with roughly 24% in the top ten. These data originate in a study of T-cell memory formation after mild COVID-19. V lost 3 bases, J lost 0 bases, and 8 bases lay in between. Germline CDR1 and CDR2: MDHEN and SYDVKM. This CDR3 spans 14 amino acids. The study, taken as a whole, reports: CD4+ contracting clones were mainly CM and EM; CD8+ ones, EMRA. The appearance of some responding clones in pre-infection memory suggested that cross-reactive memory joined.

The TCR was taken from a man between 18 and 29 years old who had mild COVID-19 (a few samples of this study predate the infection). Cell type and time point are not known. The chain has TRBV28 and TRBJ2-5; TRBD2 is a possible D gene (6 bases). Sequencing was carried out using PBMCs or a T cell subset sorted from them (not recorded which). CDR3 amino acids: CASSFLANQETQYF. CDR3 DNA: TGTGCCAGCAGTTTCCTAGCGAACCAAGAGACCCAGTACTTC.